This TCR beta chain was profiled in a study of shared clonotypes between healthy human individuals. As for this clone: What it binds is unknown.

The CDR3 consists of 18 residues. V was clipped by 9 bases and J by 6 bases; unmatched bases: 19. In the study's own analysis: ImmunoSEQ only sent back junction sequences with no quality scores, so filtering was done differently. The protocol was immunoSEQ multiplex PCR, while the TCRdb copy is restricted to in-frame clones and leaves out a portion. The V and J calls and the clone size are those of that table, but D and trimming were determined from the DNA. The profile shows about 2.5 million clones, just under 95% of them singletons. There were no recent acute infections or vaccinations among the donors, who were healthy HIV-negative adults. Findings and caveats of the study: Relative to their counterparts shared across all four donors, non-shared clonotypes exhibited diminished generation probabilities.

The chain combines TRBV23-1 with TRBJ2-7, with 14 bases fitting TRBD2. TRBV23-1 is an ORF, with its function uncertain. The TCR sequence derives from a man between 18 and 29 years old in good health. Some clones in this sample may be carry-over from other donors' samples. What was sequenced was naive CD4+ T cells from PBMCs. The subset: CD45RA+ positively selected. This CDR3 reads CASTYTPRLAGGPLEQYF. In nucleotides, the CDR3 is TGCGCCAGTACATACACCCCTAGACTAGCGGGAGGGCCTCTCGAGCAGTACTTC.